The clone carrying this T cell receptor (beta chain) came up many times. This CDR3 region has 15 residues. Germline CDR1 and CDR2: SGHAT and FQNNGV. Unmatched junction bases numbered 8, after V lost 7 bases and J lost 2 bases. This specimen belongs to a study of T cells in Graves' hyperthyroidism and ophthalmopathy. The source material, RNA transcripts, was used to amplify TCR beta CDR3 regions. Carried out on the TCR CDR3, a first-round RT-PCR used the HTBI primer set. MiXCR, run by TCRdb on the multiplex PCR reads, gives a single entry per CDR3 protein. The sample contains around 340,000 distinct CDR3 sequences, about 20% of which appear only once.

This chain links TRBV11-2 with TRBJ2-3, with 8 bases lining up with TRBD1. The specimen sequenced was blood. This TCR derives from a woman between 45 and 65 years old with Graves' hyperthyroidism. The CDR3 nucleotides are TGTGCCAGCATCCCCCGGGACAGGTTCACAGATACGCAGTATTTT. It codes for CASIPRDRFTDTQYF.